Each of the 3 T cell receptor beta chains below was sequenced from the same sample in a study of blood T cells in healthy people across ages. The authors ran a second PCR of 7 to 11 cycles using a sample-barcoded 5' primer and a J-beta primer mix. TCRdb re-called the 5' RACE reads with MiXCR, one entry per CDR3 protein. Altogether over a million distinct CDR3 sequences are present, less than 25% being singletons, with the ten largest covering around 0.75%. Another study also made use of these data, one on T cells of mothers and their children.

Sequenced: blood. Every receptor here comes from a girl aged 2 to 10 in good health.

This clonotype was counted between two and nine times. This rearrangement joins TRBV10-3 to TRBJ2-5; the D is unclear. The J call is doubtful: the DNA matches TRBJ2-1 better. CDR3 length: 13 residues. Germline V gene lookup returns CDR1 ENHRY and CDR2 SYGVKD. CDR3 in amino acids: CAIKSPLGNEQFF. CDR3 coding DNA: TGTGCCATCAAGTCACCACTTGGGAATGAGCAGTTCTTC.

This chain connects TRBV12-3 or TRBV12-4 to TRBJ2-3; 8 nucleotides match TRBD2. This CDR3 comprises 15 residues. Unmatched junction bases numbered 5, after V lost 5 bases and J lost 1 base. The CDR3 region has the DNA TGTGCCAGCAGTGCGTTAGCGGGGCGCACAGATACGCAGTATTTT. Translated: CASSALAGRTDTQYF.

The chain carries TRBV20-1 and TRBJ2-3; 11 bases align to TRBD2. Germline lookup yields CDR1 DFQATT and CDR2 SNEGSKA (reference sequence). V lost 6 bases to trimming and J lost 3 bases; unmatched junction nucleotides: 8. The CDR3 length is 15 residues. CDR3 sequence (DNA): TGCAGTGCCATTTTAGCGGGGGGGACTACAGATACGCAGTATTTT. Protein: CSAILAGGTTDTQYF.